A selection of T cell receptor beta chains follows, all from one sample in a study of cytomegalovirus exposure and HLA in healthy donors. The data were produced by immunoSEQ multiplex PCR, yet TCRdb's version contains in-frame clones alone and is incomplete. The sample lists about 130,000 clones, about 85% seen once, with 1.5% to 2% in the top ten. Source material: PBMCs. These receptors all stem from a boy between 5 and 17 years old in good health and CMV-seronegative. CDR3s leave out the opening cysteine and the closing phenylalanine or tryptophan. The order of the fields is V gene, CDR3 protein.

V: TRBV30
CDR3: AWFGLDRGPGYT

V: TRBV4-1
CDR3: ASSQGPASGIKNIQY

V: TRBV4-1
CDR3: ASSQAPLEQY

V: TRBV13
CDR3: ASSLGGREDTEAF

V: TRBV4-3
CDR3: ASSQEVAGGINEQF

V: TRBV9
CDR3: ASPTSGRPREQF

V: TRBV7-8
CDR3: ASSLRTGGAWEKLF

V: TRBV13
CDR3: ASRTSNREQY

V: TRBV7-8
CDR3: ASSLDGDSNQPQH

V: TRBV7-9
CDR3: ASSLSGATKDEQF

V: TRBV10-3
CDR3: AISESGDYGYT

V: TRBV7-6
CDR3: ASSLETGPYEQY

V: TRBV2
CDR3: ASKTTEGTEAF

V: TRBV7-8
CDR3: ASSLAGRQGYGYT

V: TRBV4-1
CDR3: ASSQDVSSYEQY

V: TRBV7-9
CDR3: ASSQDSSYEQY

V: TRBV10-3
CDR3: AISQNPPMRGALYEQY

V: TRBV5-4
CDR3: ASTTWGGSNTGELF

V: TRBV5-1
CDR3: ASSLQGYGYT

V: TRBV18
CDR3: ASSPREYGYT

V: TRBV4-1
CDR3: ASSQEGAGRDQPQH

V: TRBV6-1
CDR3: ASSDTMNTEAF

V: TRBV6-1
CDR3: ASIYGTGSGYT

V: TRBV5-6
CDR3: ASSLGSGEPGELF

V: TRBV7-2
CDR3: ASSLKSTGTPYNEQF

V: TRBV7-8
CDR3: ASSFLAGGPTDTQY

V: TRBV23-1
CDR3: ASSHGTTNEKLF